The clone carrying this T cell receptor (beta chain) was observed a few times. Its specificity is not known. Unique molecular identifiers were incorporated when the TCRbeta library was constructed. Each CDR3 protein is one row after TCRdb ran MiXCR on the PCR reads. The table has some 120,000 distinct CDR3 sequences, 9.7% seen once; the top ten hold around 24%. With 3 bases removed from V and 2 bases from J, the gap between germline ends came to 14 bases. The CDR3 spans 15 residues. The germline CDR1 and CDR2 sequences are SEHNR and FQNEAQ (reference sequence). These data are taken from a study of T-cell reconstitution after alpha-beta-depleted transplantation in children. Study results and limitations: After transplant, at about two months, alpha-beta T cells were reportedly derived from several hundred expanded graft clones. Day-60 TCRbeta diversity that was high in some patients was derived from surviving recipient T cells and thymic progenitors. At one year after transplant, newly produced T cells mostly accounted for T-cell counts and diversity.

The sequence was collected from a girl under two years old who had a stem cell transplant for combined immunodeficiency, so the T cells may come from the graft donor. The chain employs TRBV7-9 and TRBJ2-7; D possibly corresponds to TRBD1 (6 bases). This sample comprised PBMCs, mostly from graft donor cells, obtained 180 days after TCRalphabeta/CD19-depleted stem cell transplant. DNA of the CDR3: TGTGCCAGCAGCTTGGGGACGGGACACCCCTACGAGCAGTACTTC. This translates into CASSLGTGHPYEQYF.